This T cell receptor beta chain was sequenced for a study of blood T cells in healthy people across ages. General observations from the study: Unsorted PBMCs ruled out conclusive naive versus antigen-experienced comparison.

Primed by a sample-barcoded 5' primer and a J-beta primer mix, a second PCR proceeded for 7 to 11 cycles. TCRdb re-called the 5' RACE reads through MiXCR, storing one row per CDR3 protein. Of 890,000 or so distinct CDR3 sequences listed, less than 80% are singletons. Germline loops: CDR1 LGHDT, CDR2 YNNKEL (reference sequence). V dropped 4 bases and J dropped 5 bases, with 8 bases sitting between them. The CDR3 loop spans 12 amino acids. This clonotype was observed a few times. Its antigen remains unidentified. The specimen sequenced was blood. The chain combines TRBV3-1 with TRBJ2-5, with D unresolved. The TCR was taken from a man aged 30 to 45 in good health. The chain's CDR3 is CASSRSLETQYF. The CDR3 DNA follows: TGTGCCAGCAGCCGCTCCCTCGAGACCCAGTACTTC.